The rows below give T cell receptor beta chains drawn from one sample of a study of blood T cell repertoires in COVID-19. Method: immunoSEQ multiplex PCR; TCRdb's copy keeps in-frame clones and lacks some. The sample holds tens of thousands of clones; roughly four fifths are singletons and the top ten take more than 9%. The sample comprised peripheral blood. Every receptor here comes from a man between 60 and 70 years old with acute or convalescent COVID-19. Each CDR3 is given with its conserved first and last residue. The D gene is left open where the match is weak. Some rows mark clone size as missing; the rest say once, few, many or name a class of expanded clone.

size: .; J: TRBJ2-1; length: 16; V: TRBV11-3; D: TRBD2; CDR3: CASSNNSGKVLDEQFF; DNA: TGTGCCAGCAGCAACAATAGCGGGAAAGTCCTGGATGAGCAGTTCTTC
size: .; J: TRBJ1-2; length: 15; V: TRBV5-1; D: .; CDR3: CASSLPREGPYGYTF; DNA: TGCGCCAGCAGCTTGCCCAGGGAGGGGCCTTATGGCTACACCTTC
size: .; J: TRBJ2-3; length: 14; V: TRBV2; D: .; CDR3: CASSETSHTDTQYF; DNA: TGTGCCAGCAGTGAAACTTCCCACACAGATACGCAGTATTTT
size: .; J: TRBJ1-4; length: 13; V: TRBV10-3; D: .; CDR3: CAISESKGQFLFF; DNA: TGTGCCATCAGTGAGTCGAAGGGACAATTTCTGTTTTTT
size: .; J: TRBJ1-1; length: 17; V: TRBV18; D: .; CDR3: CASSPHDWTVMNTEAFF; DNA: TGTGCCAGCTCACCTCACGATTGGACAGTCATGAACACTGAAGCTTTCTTT
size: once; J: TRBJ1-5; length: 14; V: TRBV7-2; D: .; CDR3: CASSFNRVDQPQHF; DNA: TGTGCCAGCAGCTTTAACAGGGTGGATCAGCCCCAGCATTTT
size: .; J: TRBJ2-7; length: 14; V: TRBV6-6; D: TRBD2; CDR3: CASTTDGTSSEQYF; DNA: TGTGCCAGCACCACGGACGGGACTAGTTCCGAGCAGTACTTC
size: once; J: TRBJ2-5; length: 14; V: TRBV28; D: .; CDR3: CASTLGTSQETQYF; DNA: TGTGCCAGCACCCTCGGGACATCTCAAGAGACCCAGTACTTC
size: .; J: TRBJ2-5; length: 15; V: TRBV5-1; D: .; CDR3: CASSSNSGTQETQYF; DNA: TGCGCCAGCAGCTCCAATAGTGGTACTCAAGAGACCCAGTACTTC
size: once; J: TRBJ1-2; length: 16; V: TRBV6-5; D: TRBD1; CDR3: CASSSSYRGPLGVYTF; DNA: TGTGCCAGCAGTTCCTCTTATAGGGGGCCCCTGGGGGTCTACACCTTC
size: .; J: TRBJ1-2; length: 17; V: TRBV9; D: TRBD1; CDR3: CASSVALQVGTGYGYTF; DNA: TGTGCCAGCAGCGTAGCCCTACAAGTGGGGACAGGCTATGGCTACACCTTC
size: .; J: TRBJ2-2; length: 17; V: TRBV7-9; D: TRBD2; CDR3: CASSPQGLAGVVGELFF; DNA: TGTGCCAGCAGCCCACAGGGACTAGCGGGAGTCGTCGGGGAGCTGTTTTTT
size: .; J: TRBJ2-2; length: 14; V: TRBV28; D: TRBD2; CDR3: CASSGGARTGELFF; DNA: TGTGCCAGCAGCGGGGGGGCCCGGACCGGGGAGCTGTTTTTT